The rows below give T cell receptor beta chains drawn from one sample of a study of vaccination and CD4 T cells after COVID-19. A single record per CDR3 protein comes from TCRdb applying MiXCR to the PCR reads. Counted here are about 2,200 distinct CDR3 sequences, 46% occurring once; the ten biggest clones make up under 75%. These TCRs are of unknown antigen specificity. Material for sequencing was CD4+ T cells from blood, cultured in vitro. These receptors originate from a human donor in good health. Both conserved end residues are part of each CDR3. The order of the fields is V gene, clone size, J gene, D gene, CDR3 protein, CDR3 DNA. The D gene is left open where the match is weak. Clone sizes are given selectively: once, few, many, or a class where the clone is expanded.

v_call: TRBV5-6
clone_size: once
j_call: TRBJ1-2
d_call: .
cdr3_aa: CASSLAGRGYTF
cdr3_nt: TGTGCCAGCAGCTTGGCAGGGAGGGGCTACACCTTC

v_call: TRBV19
clone_size: .
j_call: TRBJ2-1
d_call: TRBD2
cdr3_aa: CASSKTSGRANEQFF
cdr3_nt: TGTGCCAGTAGTAAAACTAGCGGGAGGGCCAATGAGCAGTTCTTC

v_call: TRBV19
clone_size: .
j_call: TRBJ2-7
d_call: TRBD1
cdr3_aa: CASRGSYEQYF
cdr3_nt: TGTGCCAGCAGGGGGTCCTACGAGCAGTACTTC

v_call: TRBV2
clone_size: .
j_call: TRBJ1-5
d_call: TRBD1
cdr3_aa: CASSRDRLNQPQHF
cdr3_nt: TGTGCCAGCAGTCGGGACAGGCTTAATCAGCCCCAGCATTTT

v_call: TRBV6-1
clone_size: once
j_call: TRBJ2-6
d_call: TRBD2
cdr3_aa: CASSGGGAGANVLTF
cdr3_nt: TGTGCCAGCAGTGGGGGGGGGGCTGGGGCCAACGTCCTGACTTTC

v_call: TRBV20-1
clone_size: few
j_call: TRBJ2-5
d_call: .
cdr3_aa: CSARDPAGGDETQYF
cdr3_nt: TGCAGTGCTAGAGATCCGGCAGGGGGGGATGAGACCCAGTACTTC

v_call: TRBV10-3
clone_size: hyperexpanded
j_call: TRBJ1-2
d_call: .
cdr3_aa: CAIAGAGGGYTF
cdr3_nt: TGTGCCATCGCGGGGGCTGGTGGTGGCTACACCTTC

v_call: TRBV20-1
clone_size: .
j_call: TRBJ2-7
d_call: .
cdr3_aa: CSAAGHLTTYEQYF
cdr3_nt: TGCAGTGCAGCGGGACACCTAACGACCTACGAGCAGTACTTC

v_call: TRBV18
clone_size: .
j_call: TRBJ1-1
d_call: TRBD1
cdr3_aa: CASSPGQGGNTEAFF
cdr3_nt: TGTGCCAGCTCACCAGGACAGGGAGGGAACACTGAAGCTTTCTTT

v_call: TRBV30
clone_size: .
j_call: TRBJ1-6
d_call: .
cdr3_aa: CAWSVAGPNNSPLHF
cdr3_nt: TGTGCCTGGAGTGTAGCAGGGCCCAATAATTCACCCCTCCACTTT

v_call: TRBV12-3/TRBV12-4
clone_size: .
j_call: TRBJ1-5
d_call: .
cdr3_aa: CASSPDRNNQPQHF
cdr3_nt: TGTGCCAGCAGCCCAGACAGAAATAATCAGCCCCAGCATTTT

v_call: TRBV6-2/TRBV6-3
clone_size: few
j_call: TRBJ1-5
d_call: .
cdr3_aa: CASSVPELHNQPQHF
cdr3_nt: TGTGCCAGCAGTGTCCCTGAGCTGCACAATCAGCCCCAGCATTTT

v_call: TRBV2
clone_size: .
j_call: TRBJ1-1
d_call: .
cdr3_aa: CASSEGLLNTETFF
cdr3_nt: TGTGCCAGCAGTGAAGGCCTGCTGAACACTGAAACTTTCTTT

v_call: TRBV18
clone_size: .
j_call: TRBJ1-5
d_call: .
cdr3_aa: CASSPEQGRGNQPQHF
cdr3_nt: TGTGCCAGCTCACCTGAACAGGGAAGGGGCAATCAGCCCCAGCATTTT

v_call: TRBV7-2
clone_size: .
j_call: TRBJ2-7
d_call: TRBD2
cdr3_aa: CASARGVGYEQYF
cdr3_nt: TGTGCCAGCGCACGGGGGGTCGGCTACGAGCAGTACTTC

v_call: TRBV27
clone_size: .
j_call: TRBJ2-2
d_call: TRBD1
cdr3_aa: CASSVRGRGTGELFF
cdr3_nt: TGTGCCAGCAGTGTCAGGGGGCGCGGGACCGGGGAGCTGTTTTTT

v_call: TRBV6-1
clone_size: .
j_call: TRBJ1-5
d_call: .
cdr3_aa: CASSVFRVQPQHF
cdr3_nt: TGTGCCAGCAGTGTTTTCAGGGTTCAGCCCCAGCATTTT

v_call: TRBV11-2
clone_size: few
j_call: TRBJ1-1
d_call: .
cdr3_aa: CASSARWGYERTEAFF
cdr3_nt: TGTGCCAGCAGCGCCCGGTGGGGCTACGAGAGGACTGAAGCTTTCTTT

v_call: TRBV12-3/TRBV12-4
clone_size: few
j_call: TRBJ1-5
d_call: TRBD1
cdr3_aa: CASSRDSDQPQHF
cdr3_nt: TGTGCCAGCAGTCGGGACAGTGATCAGCCCCAGCATTTT

v_call: TRBV4-1
clone_size: .
j_call: TRBJ1-2
d_call: TRBD1
cdr3_aa: CASSQASQGVYGYTF
cdr3_nt: TGCGCCAGCAGCCAAGCTTCTCAGGGGGTCTATGGCTACACCTTC